Detailed here is one TCR beta chain. Its antigen is currently unknown. The data were obtained in a study of a mutant IDH1 vaccine in newly diagnosed glioma. Study details: Sex distribution of treated patients was about 60% male and 37.5% female; mean age was 40.4 years. Patients' prior therapy spanned radiotherapy, temozolomide, or both; most underwent both.

The germline gives CDR1 LNHNV, CDR2 YYDKDF (reference sequence). The CDR3 runs 16 residues. V gave up 6 bases and J gave up 5 bases, with 22 bases separating them. This sample's time point: baseline, week 1 (first vaccination visit). Noted treatment: pre-vaccination baseline after standard-of-care therapy. In every donor, the tumor was a new WHO grade 3 or 4 IDH1-mutant, ATRX-lost astrocytoma. Points from the study as a whole: Under 95% of patients showed vaccine-induced immune responses across multiple MHC alleles.

The table came from immunoSEQ multiplex PCR; TCRdb's copy has only in-frame clones and leaves some out. The table includes 99,000 or so clones, around 90% detected once. The sample was PBMCs, taken from a glioma patient treated with radiotherapy, temozolomide or both. The chain carries TRBV15 and TRBJ1-2, with D hard to call. This clonotype was obtained from a woman between 45 and 65 years old with glioma. The DNA for the CDR3 is TGTGCCACCAGGGGCGTCCGACCGGGGATCTCTTATGGCTACACCTTC. Protein: CATRGVRPGISYGYTF.